The 18 T cell receptor beta chains reported below all come from one sample, sequenced in a study of human T cells and chemical hapten exposure. TCRdb re-analysed the RACE reads in MiXCR, keeping a single row per CDR3 protein. The data contain roughly 360,000 distinct CDR3 sequences, 4% to 5.5% of them singletons. The time point: patch test 1, 2 weeks after DPC sensitization. Treatment defined: therapeutic diphenylcyclopropenone sensitization with weekly scalp DPC. The input for sequencing was whole blood, taken in connection with sensitization to the hapten diphenylcyclopropenone (DPC). The receptors here all came from a woman aged 50 to 60 with alopecia areata. Some clones in this sample may be carry-over from other donors' samples.

This chain uses TRBV5-1 with TRBJ1-1, with no clear D. V dropped 4 bases and J dropped 6 bases, with 10 bases sitting between them. Germline loops: CDR1 SGHRS, CDR2 YFSETQ. The CDR3 covers 12 residues. The CDR3 loop is CASSGSDAEAFF. CDR3 coding DNA: TGCGCCAGCAGCGGGTCGGACGCTGAAGCTTTCTTT.

The chain is built from TRBV28 and TRBJ2-7; D is perhaps TRBD1 (5 bases). The length of the CDR3 is 14 residues. Looked up from germline, CDR1 is MDHEN and CDR2 is SYDVKM. V was trimmed by 7 bases and J by 0 bases, leaving 13 bases between them. CDR3 DNA: TGTGCCAGCAACCCCCCAGGGATCTCCTACGAGCAGTACTTC. As protein: CASNPPGISYEQYF.

This clonotype was detected many times. For the CDR3, the DNA is TGCGCCAGCAGCTCGGGACAGGGCTTCGAGCAGTACTTC. Amino acids: CASSSGQGFEQYF. This chain links TRBV5-1 with TRBJ2-7; 9 bases agree with TRBD1. The V gene end was trimmed by 3 bases and the J gene end by 6 bases; junction bases not matched to a gene: 4. The germline V gene encodes CDR1 SGHRS and CDR2 YFSETQ. The CDR3 totals 13 residues.

This clonotype occurred a few times. The chain has TRBV2 and TRBJ2-3; D is unresolved. CDR3 length: 14 amino acids. Germline V lookup: CDR1 SNHLY, CDR2 FYNNEI. Trimming removed 5 bases at V and 1 base at J, with 10 bases between. The CDR3: CASSLMARTDTQYF. In nucleotides, the CDR3 is TGTGCCAGCAGTTTGATGGCTCGCACAGATACGCAGTATTTT.

This clonotype was detected a few times. J is TRBJ1-1 and V is TRBV12-3 or TRBV12-4; 9 positions agree with TRBD1. V was clipped by 4 bases and J by 1 base; unmatched bases: 10. This CDR3 has 17 amino acids. The CDR3 bases are TGTGCCAGCAGTTCAACCTTACAGGGGGCCCCGAACACTGAAGCTTTCTTT. It is translated as CASSSTLQGAPNTEAFF.

This clonotype was counted many times. J is TRBJ2-7 and V is TRBV3-1, with 10 bases lining up with TRBD1. The CDR3 has 12 residues. Germline values: CDR1 LGHDT, CDR2 YNNKEL (reference sequence). The junction had 6 bases not matched to a gene; V was cut back by 4 bases and J by 12 bases. The CDR3 DNA reads as TGTGCCAGCAGCCCAAGACAGGGGGCTCTGTACTTC. Encoded protein: CASSPRQGALYF.

The gene calls are TRBV10-3 and TRBJ2-6; D may be TRBD1 (6 bases). From germline, CDR1 is ENHRY and CDR2 SYGVKD. V dropped 3 bases and J dropped 0 bases, with 21 bases sitting between them. This CDR3 contains 20 residues. CDR3 sequence reads: CAISDLVGAEGSSGANVLTF. CDR3 sequence (DNA): TGTGCCATCAGTGACCTTGTGGGGGCAGAGGGCAGCTCTGGGGCCAACGTCCTGACTTTC.

In this sample, this clonotype turned up many times. This rearrangement joins TRBV12-3 or TRBV12-4 to TRBJ1-2; 7 nucleotides match TRBD1. The CDR3 spans 16 residues. The V segment lost 3 bases and the J segment 1 base; nucleotides outside the gene matches: 8. CDR3 nucleotide sequence: TGTGCCAGCAGTTTCGGACAGGTGGGCTTTAACTATGGCTACACCTTC. Residues: CASSFGQVGFNYGYTF.

This clonotype occurred many times. The V call is TRBV27, the J call TRBJ2-3; possibly TRBD2 for D (6 bases). Trimming removed 4 bases at V and 5 bases at J, with 13 bases between. The CDR3 is made up of 14 amino acids. The germline V gene has CDR1 MNHEY and CDR2 SMNVEV (reference sequence). The DNA for the CDR3 is TGTGCCAGCAGTTCCCGGAGGGCAGGAGATACGCAGTATTTT. Protein sequence: CASSSRRAGDTQYF.

In its sample, this clonotype was seen many times. The chain recombines TRBV27 with TRBJ2-2, with a tentative D call TRBD1 (6 bases). Trimming stripped 4 bases from V and 6 bases from J, with 15 bases between. The CDR3 covers 15 residues. Germline loops: CDR1 MNHEY, CDR2 SMNVEV (reference sequence). In nucleotides, the CDR3 is TGTGCCAGCAGTTGGGGGCTACCCAGAGCCGGGGAGCTGTTTTTT. Its protein is CASSWGLPRAGELFF.

This clonotype was seen a few times. This chain links TRBV12-3 or TRBV12-4 with TRBJ1-3; D perhaps matches TRBD1 (5 bases). The CDR3 covers 15 residues. Trimming left V 2 bases short and J 4 bases short, with 12 bases between. DNA of the CDR3: TGTGCCAGCAGTTTATTAGGGGCAAGAGGAAACACCATATATTTT. It codes for CASSLLGARGNTIYF.

This clonotype was counted ten times or more. The chain joins TRBV7-2 to TRBJ1-2; D perhaps matches TRBD1 (6 bases). Looked up from germline, CDR1 is SGHTA and CDR2 is FQGNSA. This CDR3 contains 15 residues. V was pared by 6 bases and J by 3 bases, with 17 bases between. This CDR3 is CASSFFGGRDYGYTF. The CDR3 region has the DNA TGTGCCAGCAGTTTTTTCGGGGGCCGGGACTATGGCTACACCTTC.

In this sample, this clonotype turned up many times. CDR3 in amino acids: CASRGQGGVHQPQHF. The CDR3 DNA is TGTGCCAGCAGGGGGCAGGGTGGGGTTCATCAGCCCCAGCATTTT. The V gene is TRBV28, the J gene TRBJ1-5, with TRBD1 as a possible D gene (5 bases). CDR3 length equals 15 residues. CDR1 and CDR2 from the germline V gene are MDHEN and SYDVKM. The germline V and J ends were trimmed by 6 bases and 5 bases, with 17 bases remaining between them.

This clonotype was counted many times. J is TRBJ1-1 and V is TRBV3-1; D remains ambiguous. With 5 bases removed from V and 8 bases from J, the gap between germline ends came to 15 bases. CDR1 is LGHDT, CDR2 YNNKEL, per germline (reference sequence). The CDR3 runs to 13 residues. In nucleotides, the CDR3 is TGTGCCAGCAGCGTAGCGAGCTTAAAGGAAGCTTTCTTT. It specifies CASSVASLKEAFF.

This clonotype was seen repeatedly, ten times or more. This sequence joins TRBV29-1 and TRBJ2-5, with a possible D match to TRBD2 (5 bases). The CDR3 sequence is 14 residues long. CDR1 is SQVTM, CDR2 ANQGSEA, per germline. This chain's CDR3 is CSSSKDGGGETQYF. The CDR3 coding sequence is TGCAGTTCTAGTAAGGACGGAGGCGGGGAGACCCAGTACTTC.

This chain joins TRBV7-2 and TRBJ1-1; D remains ambiguous. CDR1 and CDR2 (germline): SGHTA, FQGNSA. This CDR3 is built from 14 residues. V was cut by 0 bases and J by 3 bases, with 8 bases left in between. CDR3 sequence reads: CASSLATEHTEAFF. CDR3 nucleotides: TGTGCCAGCAGCTTAGCAACGGAGCACACTGAAGCTTTCTTT.

This clonotype was counted ten times or more. The rearrangement uses TRBV12-3 or TRBV12-4 and TRBJ1-5, with no clear D. The CDR3 covers 13 residues. V lost 4 bases and J lost 8, with 12 bases in between. In nucleotides, the CDR3 is TGTGCCAGCAGTTGGAGTCCTACAGAGCCCCAGCATTTT. Its protein is CASSWSPTEPQHF.

This clonotype has just a few counts. The genes are TRBV24-1 and TRBJ1-5; D is perhaps TRBD1 (5 bases). The CDR3 spans 14 residues. Germline V gene lookup returns CDR1 KGHDR and CDR2 SFDVKD. Trimming took 3 bases from V and 2 from J, leaving 7 bases between them. DNA of the CDR3: TGTGCCACCAGTGATCGACAGCGCAATCAGCCCCAGCATTTT. This gives the protein CATSDRQRNQPQHF.